Below are 29 T cell receptor beta chains sequenced from a single sample in a study of blood T cells in healthy people across ages. A sample-barcoded 5' primer and a J-beta primer mix were used in a second PCR of roughly 6 to 11 cycles. TCRdb re-derived calls from the 5' RACE reads in MiXCR, one entry per CDR3 protein. The table records about 640,000 distinct CDR3 sequences, roughly 30% of them present only once. The sequenced material came from blood. Source of these receptors: a woman over 75 in good health.

This clonotype was seen repeatedly, ten times or more. In nucleotides, the CDR3 is TGTGCCACCAGCAGAGATGCAGGGTGGAATGAGCAGTTCTTC. Encoded protein: CATSRDAGWNEQFF. The rearrangement uses TRBV15 and TRBJ2-1; D is perhaps TRBD1 (5 bases). The germline CDR1 and CDR2 sequences are LNHNV and YYDKDF (reference sequence). V dropped 0 bases and J dropped 7 bases, with 10 bases sitting between them. This CDR3 spans 14 amino acids.

The genes are TRBV2 and TRBJ1-4, with D uncertain. Germline V CDR1 and CDR2: SNHLY, FYNNEI. This CDR3 contains 16 residues. Trimming took 6 bases from V and 8 from J, leaving 22 bases between them. Written as DNA, the CDR3 is TGTGCCAGCAGGCTTCTGGAGACAACGATGGAGGAAAAACTGTTTTTT. Protein sequence: CASRLLETTMEEKLFF.

Remarks on this clonotype: A much more abundant neighbour one base away suggests this may be a read error. V is TRBV20-1 and J is TRBJ2-7; D is ambiguous. The CDR3 covers 12 residues. Between the trimmed V and J ends, which lost 0 bases and 9 bases, there was a span of 12 bases. Germline CDR1 and CDR2: DFQATT and SNEGSKA (reference sequence). The DNA for the CDR3 is TGCAGTGCTAGAGACGACCGTGTAGGGCAGTACTTC. The encoded protein is CSARDDRVGQYF.

This clonotype was detected many times. CDR3 coding DNA: TGTGCCACCAGCAGAACCGGGGGAGGGTATGGCTACACCTTC. Amino acid sequence: CATSRTGGGYGYTF. The V and J genes are TRBV15 and TRBJ1-2, with D maybe TRBD1 (5 bases). Trimming stripped 2 bases from V and 5 bases from J, with 12 bases between. Germline-derived CDR1 and CDR2 are LNHNV and YYDKDF (reference sequence). This CDR3 is built from 14 residues.

This clonotype came up a few times. The chain has TRBV27 and TRBJ1-1; unclear D gene. The CDR3 runs 14 residues. Germline CDR1 and CDR2: MNHEY and SMNVEV (reference sequence). The V and J ends lost 5 bases and 4 bases respectively, with 14 bases between them. In DNA, the CDR3 is TGTGCCAGCAGTCCCCTCCGAGCGGCCACTGAAGCTTTCTTT. Protein product: CASSPLRAATEAFF.

A few counts support this clonotype. The V gene is TRBV12-3 or TRBV12-4, the J gene TRBJ2-5; D possibly corresponds to TRBD1 (6 bases). The CDR3 consists of 13 residues. V was pared by 6 bases and J by 9 bases, with 17 bases between. CDR3 nucleotide sequence: TGTGCCAGCAGCCGAACAGTGGGGGCGGCCCAGTACTTC. Translation: CASSRTVGAAQYF.

This clonotype was seen many times. The genes are TRBV11-2 and TRBJ2-3; the D gene could be TRBD1 or TRBD2 (5 bases each). Germline CDR1 and CDR2: SGHAT and FQNNGV. Trimming removed 5 bases from V and 3 bases from J, with 12 bases in between. The CDR3 sequence is 14 residues long. The CDR3 is CASSRIRETDTQYF. DNA for the CDR3: TGTGCCAGCAGCCGGATCAGGGAGACAGATACGCAGTATTTT.

This clonotype was picked up a small number of times. The chain has TRBV9 and TRBJ1-4; maybe TRBD1 (6 bases). V was shortened by 0 bases and J by 8 bases, with 17 bases between the two germline ends. The CDR3 has 16 residues. Germline V gene sequence: CDR1 SGDLS, CDR2 YYNGEE. CDR3: CASSVDSNRVEEKLFF. The CDR3 DNA reads TGTGCCAGCAGCGTAGATTCGAACAGGGTAGAGGAAAAACTGTTTTTT.

This clonotype has at least ten counts. CDR3 in DNA: TGTGCCAGCACTGACTTCGGGACTAGCAACATTAGGGGAAACATTCAGTACTTC. Amino acid sequence: CASTDFGTSNIRGNIQYF. This rearrangement joins TRBV6-2 or TRBV6-3 to TRBJ2-4, with TRBD2 matching 9 bases. CDR1 is MNHEY and CDR2 is SVGEGT in the germline V gene. Trimming removed 7 bases from V and 6 bases from J; junction bases left unmatched: 19. CDR3 length: 18 amino acids.

This clonotype occurred a few times. A read error is possible here, since a much larger clone lies one base away. This chain links TRBV24-1 with TRBJ2-3, with 8 nucleotides matching TRBD2. Germline assignment: CDR1 KGHDR and CDR2 SFDVKD. CDR3 length: 17 residues. V gave up 5 bases and J gave up 0 bases; unmatched junction bases: 9. Written as DNA, the CDR3 is TGTGCCACCAGTGGACCTACTAGCGGAGCTAGCACAGATACGCAGTATTTT. Its protein product is CATSGPTSGASTDTQYF.

V and J are TRBV29-1 and TRBJ2-6; 7 nucleotides match TRBD2. This CDR3 comprises 15 residues. Trimming took 6 bases from V and 0 from J; bases not matched to a gene: 5. Germline V gene lookup returns CDR1 SQVTM and CDR2 ANQGSEA. CDR3 DNA: TGCAGCGTCCCCGGGGGGAGCTCTGGGGCCAACGTCCTGACTTTC. Translated, it gives CSVPGGSSGANVLTF.

Points on this clonotype: A read error may be the cause here, since a much bigger clone is one base away. The chain couples TRBV6-6 to TRBJ1-2, with D maybe TRBD1 (6 bases). Germline lookup yields CDR1 MNHNY and CDR2 SVGAGI (reference sequence). The CDR3 is 13 amino acids. Trimming removed 2 bases from V and 3 bases from J, with 7 bases in between. The CDR3 here is CASSYPGDYGYTF. The DNA of the CDR3 is TGTGCCAGCAGTTACCCAGGGGACTATGGCTACACCTTC.

Ten or more counts support this clonotype. CDR3 nucleotide sequence: TGTGCCTGGAGTAGCGAAGCGGGGGACGACAATGAGCAGTTCTTC. Translating gives CAWSSEAGDDNEQFF. This sequence joins TRBV30 and TRBJ2-1; 8 nucleotides align to TRBD2. Trimming took 2 bases from V and 5 from J; bases not matched to a gene: 8. This CDR3 region has 15 residues. Germline-derived CDR1 and CDR2 are GTSNPN and SVGIG (reference sequence). Full variable domain (missing parts from reference TRBV30 and TRBJ2-1): SQTIHQWPATLVQPVGSPLSLECTVEGTSNPNLYWYRQAAGRGLQLLFYSVGIGQISSEVPQNLSASRPQDRQFILSSKKLLLSDSGFYLCAWSSEAGDDNEQFFGPGTRLTVL.

This clonotype was seen a handful of times. Given a much more abundant clone one base away, this may be a read error. V usage is TRBV5-1 and J usage is TRBJ2-1; 7 bases fit TRBD1. Trimming took 4 bases from V and 6 from J; bases not matched to a gene: 7. This CDR3 spans 14 amino acids. The germline CDR1 and CDR2 sequences are SGHRS and YFSETQ. CDR3 DNA sequence: TGCGCCAGCAGCGGAGCGACAGGGTTCAATGAGCAGTTCTTC. Translation gives CASSGATGFNEQFF.

Only a few counts were recorded for this clonotype. The chain has TRBV5-6 and TRBJ2-2, with D possibly being TRBD1 (5 bases). Germline loops: CDR1 SGHDT, CDR2 YYEEEE. This CDR3 spans 15 amino acids. Between the trimmed V and J ends, which lost 4 bases and 5 bases, there was a span of 15 bases. The CDR3 loop reads CASSPLGAVTGELFF. In nucleotides, the CDR3 is TGTGCCAGCAGCCCCCTTGGGGCAGTGACCGGGGAGCTGTTTTTT.

This clonotype was seen ten or more times. V and J are TRBV2 and TRBJ1-4; D is perhaps TRBD1 (6 bases). The CDR3 totals 15 residues. Germline V gives CDR1 SNHLY, CDR2 FYNNEI. The V end was cut by 0 bases, the J end by 7 bases, with 12 bases between. The CDR3 DNA sequence: TGTGCCAGCAGTGAAGCTCTGGGGGCGGTTGAAAAACTGTTTTTT. Encoded protein: CASSEALGAVEKLFF.

The rearrangement links TRBV5-4 to TRBJ2-2; weak D call: TRBD1 (6 bases). The V end lost 4 bases, the J end lost 4 bases, and 11 bases lay between the germline ends. This CDR3 region has 14 residues. Germline V CDR1 and CDR2: SGHNT, YYREEE (reference sequence). The CDR3 here is CASSNQGSTGELFF. In DNA, the CDR3 is TGTGCCAGCAGCAACCAGGGGAGCACCGGGGAGCTGTTTTTT.

This clonotype was seen more than once but under ten times. This may be a read error: a much more frequent sequence differs by one nucleotide. The CDR3 sequence is CASNRDSFNEKRFF. The DNA of the CDR3 is TGTGCCAGCAACCGGGACAGTTTTAATGAAAAACGGTTTTTT. The rearrangement links TRBV12-3 or TRBV12-4 to TRBJ1-4; 7 bases map to TRBD1. The CDR3 length is 14 residues.

This clonotype showed up many times. The gene calls are TRBV28 and TRBJ2-7; the match to TRBD1 covers 7 bases. In germline, CDR1 is MDHEN, CDR2 SYDVKM. V shed 6 bases and J 3 bases; nucleotides not matched to a gene: 8. This CDR3 is built from 14 residues. This chain's CDR3 is CASRPGTVDYEQYF. The CDR3 DNA reads TGTGCCAGCAGACCCGGGACAGTAGACTACGAGCAGTACTTC.

There are a few counts of this clonotype. This chain connects TRBV12-3 or TRBV12-4 to TRBJ2-3; D possibly corresponds to TRBD2 (5 bases). V lost 6 bases, J lost 4 bases, and 11 bases lay in between. The CDR3 has 13 amino acids. CDR3 nucleotides: TGTGCCAGCAGGTCACATAGCGCAGATACGCAGTATTTT. It is translated as CASRSHSADTQYF.

This clonotype was detected many times. Given a much more abundant clone one base away, this may be a read error. The CDR3 DNA follows: TGTGCCAGCAGAAGTCCGGGGGGGGTTTACAATGAGCAGTACTTC. It translates to CASRSPGGVYNEQYF. The rearrangement links TRBV12-3 or TRBV12-4 to TRBJ2-1, with 8 bases fitting TRBD2. The DNA end is more similar to TRBJ2-7, so the J call may be wrong. CDR3 size: 15 residues.

This clonotype was detected ten times or more. The chain carries TRBV27 and TRBJ2-3; perhaps TRBD1 as D (6 bases). CDR3 length: 15 residues. The germline V and J ends were trimmed by 6 bases and 2 bases, with 15 bases remaining between them. CDR1 and CDR2 from the germline V gene are MNHEY and SMNVEV (reference sequence). CDR3 region: CASSPLGQLTDTQYF. The CDR3 DNA is TGTGCCAGCAGCCCCCTCGGACAGCTCACAGATACGCAGTATTTT.

The sample holds many counts of this clonotype. The chain uses TRBV5-1 and TRBJ2-5; D remains ambiguous. The tail of the sequence fits TRBJ2-7 better, so the J call may be wrong. Germline CDR1 SGHRS, CDR2 YFSETQ. The CDR3 contains 12 residues. The CDR3 sequence is CASSLGSGEQYF. In nucleotides, the CDR3 is TGCGCCAGCAGCTTAGGATCCGGCGAGCAGTACTTC.

J is TRBJ1-3 and V is TRBV7-9, with 7 nucleotides matching TRBD1. The CDR3 covers 16 residues. Looked up from germline, CDR1 is SEHNR and CDR2 is FQNEAQ (reference sequence). Trimming cost V 5 bases and J 0 bases; bases outside gene matches: 7. CDR3 sequence reads: CASSPPGQNSGNTIYF. The CDR3 bases are TGTGCCAGCAGCCCCCCGGGACAGAACTCTGGAAACACCATATATTTT.

This clonotype has a count of ten or more. The CDR3 spells CASSYRGVAGDTQYF. CDR3 nucleotides: TGTGCCAGCAGCTACAGGGGAGTTGCGGGAGATACGCAGTATTTT. The chain links TRBV7-3 to TRBJ2-3, with 7 bases matching TRBD1. This CDR3 has 15 amino acids. Germline CDR1 is SGHTA and CDR2 is FQGTGA. The ends lost 4 bases at V and 5 bases at J; junction bases unmatched: 9.

In this sample, this clonotype turned up many times. The chain joins TRBV28 to TRBJ1-2; D unresolved. Trimming pared 3 bases from V and 7 bases from J, leaving 6 bases between. This CDR3 has 11 residues. Germline loops: CDR1 MDHEN, CDR2 SYDVKM. CDR3 residues: CASSFEAGYTF. CDR3 DNA: TGTGCCAGCAGTTTTGAGGCTGGCTACACCTTC.

The chain is built from TRBV7-2 and TRBJ2-1; perhaps TRBD2 as D (8 bases). The V end was cut by 6 bases, the J end by 4 bases, with 31 bases between. The CDR3 extends over 20 amino acids. In germline, CDR1 is SGHTA, CDR2 FQGNSA. The CDR3 reads CASSDRSAGGTSGHYNEQFF. DNA for the CDR3: TGTGCCAGCAGTGATCGTTCGGCAGGGGGTACTAGCGGACATTACAATGAGCAGTTCTTC.

The chain joins TRBV27 to TRBJ2-1; D not certain. CDR3 length equals 13 residues. Germline CDR1 and CDR2: MNHEY and SMNVEV (reference sequence). V was clipped by 3 bases and J by 9 bases, with 12 bases between them. The CDR3 region has the DNA TGTGCCAGCAGTTTTGCGATGATCAGTGAGCAGTTCTTC. This encodes CASSFAMISEQFF.

This clonotype was found many times. The germline gene is not matched at one end of the junction; a read error may be the cause. The chain uses TRBV7-8 and TRBJ2-5; possible D gene TRBD2, 5 bases. The CDR3 is 11 residues long. CDR1 is SGHVS, CDR2 FQNEAQ, per germline. The CDR3 DNA follows: TGCACCTCCGGGATTAGAGAGACCCAGTACTTC. It encodes CTSGIRETQYF.